This is a list of T cell receptor beta chains from one sample in a study of T cell changes during pregnancy in multiple sclerosis. The table came from immunoSEQ multiplex PCR; TCRdb's copy has only in-frame clones and leaves some out. Here the sample spans tens of thousands of clones, 85% to 95% being singletons. Specimen: CD4+ T cells from peripheral blood mononuclear cells, collected in the second trimester of pregnancy. The receptors were gathered from a female donor with multiple sclerosis, enrolled in a pregnancy study. Both conserved end residues are part of each CDR3. D genes are given only for firm matches. Clone size is not always given. Where it is, it says once, few, many or a class for expanded clones.

V: TRBV19
J: TRBJ1-6
size: NA
D: TRBD1
DNA: TGTGCCAGTAGTCCCCAAAGGGGGCCGAGTTCACCCCTCCACTTT
CDR3: CASSPQRGPSSPLHF

V: TRBV7-9
J: TRBJ2-7
size: NA
D: TRBD2
DNA: TGTGCCAGCAGCTTAGCGCGGCGGGAGGGCGAGCAGTACTTC
CDR3: CASSLARREGEQYF

V: TRBV6-4
J: TRBJ1-2
size: NA
D: NA
DNA: TGTGCCAGCAGTGACTCTTGGCCCGGGGGTGGCTACACCTTC
CDR3: CASSDSWPGGGYTF

V: TRBV18
J: TRBJ1-1
size: NA
D: TRBD1
DNA: TGTGCCAGCTCAATTCAGGGGGCGGTTACTGAAGCTTTCTTT
CDR3: CASSIQGAVTEAFF

V: TRBV6-6
J: TRBJ2-7
size: NA
D: NA
DNA: TGTGCCAGCAGTTACCCGCGCAGGGAAGGCAACGAGCAGTACTTC
CDR3: CASSYPRREGNEQYF

V: TRBV14
J: TRBJ2-5
size: once
D: NA
DNA: TGTGCCAGCAGCCCGCAGGTCACTAGAGGAGAGACCCAGTACTTC
CDR3: CASSPQVTRGETQYF

V: TRBV4-3
J: TRBJ1-2
size: once
D: TRBD1
DNA: TGCGCCAGCAGCCAAGGAGGGCACGGGACAGTAATTGCGGATGGCTACACCTTC
CDR3: CASSQGGHGTVIADGYTF

V: TRBV6-1
J: TRBJ2-1
size: NA
D: NA
DNA: TGTGCCAGCAGGGGCCTAACCAATGAGCAGTTCTTC
CDR3: CASRGLTNEQFF

V: TRBV7-9
J: TRBJ2-2
size: NA
D: NA
DNA: TGTGCCAGCAGCCGGCGGGCCGGGGAGCTGTTTTTT
CDR3: CASSRRAGELFF

V: TRBV5-1
J: TRBJ2-7
size: NA
D: TRBD1
DNA: TGCGCCAGCAGCTCGCCCCGGGGACAGGTGTTGGGAGAGCAGTACTTC
CDR3: CASSSPRGQVLGEQYF

V: TRBV7-2
J: TRBJ2-1
size: NA
D: TRBD2
DNA: TGTGCCAGCAGCTCCAGACTAGCGGGAGGGCGAATTGAGCAGTTCTTC
CDR3: CASSSRLAGGRIEQFF

V: TRBV19
J: TRBJ1-4
size: NA
D: NA
DNA: TGTGCCAGTTATCCGGGACAAAGTAATGAAAAACTGTTTTTT
CDR3: CASYPGQSNEKLFF

V: TRBV6-5
J: TRBJ2-7
size: NA
D: NA
DNA: TGTGCCAGCAGTTACCGCGGGGACTACGAGCAGTACTTC
CDR3: CASSYRGDYEQYF

V: TRBV6-5
J: TRBJ1-3
size: NA
D: NA
DNA: TGTGCCAGCAGTTACTCGGGCAGGGTGGCTGGAAACACCATATATTTT
CDR3: CASSYSGRVAGNTIYF

V: TRBV19
J: TRBJ1-6
size: once
D: TRBD1
DNA: TGTGCCAGCTCAGGGGGTTCACCCCTCCACTTT
CDR3: CASSGGSPLHF

V: TRBV25-1
J: TRBJ1-1
size: NA
D: NA
DNA: TGTGCCAGCAGCGCGGTGAACACTGAAGCTTTCTTT
CDR3: CASSAVNTEAFF

V: TRBV9
J: TRBJ1-4
size: NA
D: NA
DNA: TGTGCCAGCAGCGCCTCCGGGACAACTAATGAAAAACTGTTTTTT
CDR3: CASSASGTTNEKLFF

V: TRBV5-1
J: TRBJ1-4
size: NA
D: TRBD1
DNA: TGCGCCAGCAGCTTGGAAGCAGGGGGACCGAATGAAAAACTGTTTTTT
CDR3: CASSLEAGGPNEKLFF

V: TRBV18
J: TRBJ1-2
size: NA
D: TRBD1
DNA: TGTGCCAGCTCACAACGACAGGGGCACTATGGCTACACCTTC
CDR3: CASSQRQGHYGYTF

V: TRBV19
J: TRBJ2-7
size: NA
D: TRBD1
DNA: TGTGCCAGTAGTATGAAGCCTGTAGGGACAGCATACGAGCAGTACTTC
CDR3: CASSMKPVGTAYEQYF

V: TRBV28
J: TRBJ1-3
size: NA
D: TRBD1
DNA: TGTGCCAGCAGAGTTTTGGTTTCAAGGGGGCGAGACACCATATATTTT
CDR3: CASRVLVSRGRDTIYF

V: TRBV5-8
J: TRBJ1-5
size: NA
D: NA
DNA: TGTGCCAGCAGCGTCCGACAGTCTTATCAGCCCCAGCATTTT
CDR3: CASSVRQSYQPQHF

V: TRBV7-2
J: TRBJ1-6
size: NA
D: TRBD1
DNA: TGTGCCAGCAGCTTATTTGGGACAGGGGGGGGATCACCCCTCCACTTT
CDR3: CASSLFGTGGGSPLHF

V: TRBV28
J: TRBJ2-7
size: few
D: TRBD2
DNA: TGTGCCAGCGGGAGACTAGCGGGGCCGCGCTACGAGCAGTACTTC
CDR3: CASGRLAGPRYEQYF

V: TRBV7-2
J: TRBJ2-7
size: NA
D: NA
DNA: TGTGCCAGCAGCTTTTTCCCCCCCCCAGGGGCCTACGAGCAGTACTTC
CDR3: CASSFFPPPGAYEQYF

V: TRBV7-2
J: TRBJ2-2
size: NA
D: TRBD2
DNA: TGTGCCAGCAGGTTGACTAGCGGGGACACCGGGGAGCTGTTTTTT
CDR3: CASRLTSGDTGELFF

V: TRBV5-1
J: TRBJ2-1
size: NA
D: NA
DNA: TGCGCCAGCAGCTTGGCTAGCGATGGTAATGAGCAGTTCTTC
CDR3: CASSLASDGNEQFF

V: TRBV27
J: TRBJ2-7
size: NA
D: TRBD1
DNA: TGTGCCAGCAGTTTATGGGGACAGACCTACGAGCAGTACTTC
CDR3: CASSLWGQTYEQYF

V: TRBV5-1
J: TRBJ1-1
size: NA
D: NA
DNA: TGCGCCAGCAGCCCCTCCTCGGGAAAGAACACTGAAGCTTTCTTT
CDR3: CASSPSSGKNTEAFF

V: TRBV7-6
J: TRBJ1-4
size: NA
D: TRBD1
DNA: TGTGCCAGCAGCTCGGAGTTGGGACAGGGTGAAAAACTGTTTTTT
CDR3: CASSSELGQGEKLFF

V: TRBV5-1
J: TRBJ2-1
size: NA
D: NA
DNA: TGCGCCAGCAGTTCGGACTCCTCAACTCCTACTGAGCAGTTCTTC
CDR3: CASSSDSSTPTEQFF

V: TRBV5-1
J: TRBJ2-7
size: NA
D: TRBD1
DNA: TGCGCCAGCAGCTTGTGGACAGGGGTATCCTACGAGCAGTACTTC
CDR3: CASSLWTGVSYEQYF

V: TRBV4-2
J: TRBJ2-2
size: once
D: TRBD2
DNA: TGTGCCAGCAGCCAGGAACCTAGCGGAACGAACACCGGGGAGCTGTTTTTT
CDR3: CASSQEPSGTNTGELFF